This T cell receptor (beta chain) was recovered during a study of blood T cell repertoires in COVID-19. Overall study: Sites in the United States, Italy and Spain provided acute and convalescent COVID-19 samples.

Germline V lookup: CDR1 SNHLY, CDR2 FYNNEI. J was trimmed by 0 bases and V by 6 bases; bases with no gene match: 11. CDR3 length: 18 residues. Authors' methods: Reference gene primer amplification yielded estimated nucleated cell counts. Using immunoSEQ multiplex PCR, the repertoire was profiled, and TCRdb retains in-frame clones only, with some absent. The DNA gave D and trimming, while V, J and clone size come from that table. The sample has 200,000 to 300,000 clones, about 90% seen once. The sequenced material came from peripheral blood. The chain links TRBV2 to TRBJ2-6, with TRBD1 matching 7 bases. This clonotype was sampled from a woman aged 40-49 years with acute or convalescent COVID-19. CDR3 sequence (DNA): TGTGCCAGCAGCTCCGGGACAGCCATGCTCTCTGGGGCCAACGTCCTGACTTTC. Translated: CASSSGTAMLSGANVLTF.